This TCR beta chain derives from a study of blood T cells in healthy people across ages. This clonotype was counted at least ten times. The antigen is not known. Study findings and constraints: With donor CMV status unknown, expanded clonotype changes were possibly confounded. Diversity of TCR beta correlated strongly with naive T cell percentage.

Primers used in a second PCR of roughly 7 to 11 cycles were a sample-barcoded 5' primer and a J-beta primer mix. With 12 random nucleotides, a template-switch adaptor tagged each individual cDNA molecule. TCRdb itself ran the 5' RACE reads through MiXCR, one entry per CDR3 protein. There are under 2 million distinct CDR3 sequences in the sample; around 35% occur only once, and over 9% lies in the top ten. There are 15 residues in the CDR3. Germline V gene sequence: CDR1 SGHTA, CDR2 FQGNSA. The germline V and J ends were trimmed by 3 bases and 4 bases, with 14 bases remaining between them. This TCR was recovered from a woman in her thirties in good health. The gene calls are TRBV7-2 and TRBJ2-3; D call uncertain. Sample: blood. CDR3 in amino acids: CASSFRILGSDTQYF. The CDR3 nucleotides read TGTGCCAGCAGCTTTAGAATTCTAGGATCAGATACGCAGTATTTT.